This T cell receptor (beta chain) derives from a study of cytomegalovirus exposure and HLA in healthy donors. Germline V gives CDR1 GTSNPN, CDR2 SVGIG (reference sequence). Trimming stripped 1 base from V and 2 bases from J, with 9 bases between. The CDR3 has 13 amino acids. Notes on this clone: Antigen unknown.

Regarding the study as a whole: Under in vitro conditions, a few CMV-associated chains were confirmed as specific for CMV antigens. Researchers catalogued approximately 160 TCR beta chains as cytomegalovirus-associated.

This PCR relied on a set of 60 Vbeta primers and 13 Jbeta primers. Sequenced by immunoSEQ multiplex PCR; TCRdb stores in-frame clones only, minus some. This sample yields around 130,000 clones, of which roughly 84% are seen a single time; approximately 2.5% belongs to the top ten. The chain links TRBV30 to TRBJ2-7; D not resolved. Input material: PBMCs. The sequence derives from a man between 50 and 59 years old in good health and CMV-seronegative. The CDR3 DNA sequence: TGTGCCTGGAGTGACGGAGTTCCCTACGAGCAGTACTTC. Protein product: CAWSDGVPYEQYF.